Following are 26 T cell receptor beta chains from one sample sequenced in a study of a mutant IDH1 vaccine in newly diagnosed glioma. The antigens for these receptors are not known. Time point: week 35, safety follow-up. Vaccine doses each comprised 300 ug of mutant IDH1 20-mer peptide, with topical imiquimod. Generated by immunoSEQ multiplex PCR, the TCRdb table keeps only in-frame clones and is missing some. The table shows 42,000 or so clones, with 83% occurring only once. The material sequenced was PBMCs, taken from a glioma patient whose treatment included an IDH1 peptide vaccine. These receptor sequences come from a woman aged 45-65 years with glioma.

V gene TRBV19 combines with J gene TRBJ2-3; 11 bases line up with TRBD2. Trimming at V came to 5 bases and at J to 0 bases, leaving 10 bases not matched to a gene. Germline V gene lookup returns CDR1 LNHDA and CDR2 SQIVND (reference sequence). CDR3 size: 18 residues. The CDR3: CASSLGLAGGSSTDTQYF. Written as DNA, the CDR3 is TGTGCCAGTAGTTTAGGGCTAGCGGGGGGAAGCAGCACAGATACGCAGTATTTT.

This chain joins TRBV2 and TRBJ1-5; TRBD1 might be the D (6 bases). V was clipped by 5 bases and J by 4 bases, with 15 bases between them. CDR3 size: 15 residues. Germline CDR1 reads SNHLY; CDR2 reads FYNNEI. The CDR3 spells CASSPDRGKNQPQHF. The CDR3 DNA reads as TGTGCCAGCAGTCCCGATAGGGGGAAGAATCAGCCCCAGCATTTT.

This clone occurred once. The chain recombines TRBV30 with TRBJ1-2, with 10 bases fitting TRBD1. Germline CDR1 and CDR2: GTSNPN and SVGIG (reference sequence). Trimming removed 0 bases from V and 4 bases from J; junction bases left unmatched: 11. The CDR3 has 17 amino acids. CDR3 coding DNA: TGTGCCTGGAGTGTAAGGGACAGGGGTCCCCGGGTCTATGGCTACACCTTC. This encodes CAWSVRDRGPRVYGYTF.

This chain links TRBV30 with TRBJ1-5; possible D gene TRBD1, 5 bases. The CDR3 runs to 13 residues. CDR1 GTSNPN and CDR2 SVGIG come from the germline V gene (reference sequence). V was shortened by 3 bases and J by 2 bases, with 8 bases between the two germline ends. As DNA, the CDR3 is TGTGCCTGGAGGGCGACAGGCAATCAGCCCCAGCATTTT. This codes for CAWRATGNQPQHF.

This clone was observed a handful of times. The chain carries TRBV5-8 and TRBJ1-2; the D is unclear. Between the trimmed V and J ends, which lost 0 bases and 1 base, there was a span of 16 bases. The CDR3 has 17 residues. The germline V gene encodes CDR1 SGHTS and CDR2 YDEGEE. The CDR3 region has the DNA TGTGCCAGCAGCTTGGGTAGGACGGCTCGGGGTAACTATGGCTACACCTTC. Protein product: CASSLGRTARGNYGYTF. The whole variable domain, filled in from reference TRBV5-8 and TRBJ1-2, reads EAGVTQSPTHLIKTRGQQATLRCSPISGHTSVYWYQQALGLGLQFLLWYDEGEERNRGNFPPRFSGRQFPNYSSELNVNALELEDSALYLCASSLGRTARGNYGYTFGSGTRLTVV.

DNA for the CDR3: TGTGCCAGTAGCGGACAGGGAGGTAGCTCCTACGAGCAGTACTTC. The encoded protein is CASSGQGGSSYEQYF. The rearrangement links TRBV19 to TRBJ2-7; 8 nucleotides agree with TRBD1. This CDR3 is built from 15 residues. V lost 6 bases to trimming and J lost 0 bases; unmatched junction nucleotides: 7. Germline CDR1 and CDR2: LNHDA and SQIVND (reference sequence).

This rearrangement joins TRBV5-6 to TRBJ1-6; tentatively, D is TRBD1 (5 bases). This CDR3 is built from 14 residues. The V gene's germline CDR1 is SGHDT and CDR2 YYEEEE. Trimming removed 5 bases at V and 7 bases at J, with 13 bases between. The CDR3 is CASRTGLANSPLHF. DNA of the CDR3: TGTGCCAGCAGAACAGGACTGGCGAATTCACCCCTCCACTTT.

There are a few counts of this clone. The chain links TRBV7-9 to TRBJ2-3; D gene unclear. Germline V gives CDR1 SEHNR, CDR2 FQNEAQ (reference sequence). The V end lost 1 base, the J end lost 2 bases, and 10 bases lay between the germline ends. CDR3 length: 15 residues. The chain's CDR3 is CASSLGGVSTDTQYF. The CDR3 coding sequence is TGTGCCAGCAGCTTAGGTGGAGTATCCACAGATACGCAGTATTTT.

V gene TRBV7-3 combines with J gene TRBJ2-3; tentatively, D is TRBD2 (5 bases). This CDR3 has 13 amino acids. V dropped 2 bases and J dropped 5 bases, with 8 bases sitting between them. Germline CDR1 SGHTA, CDR2 FQGTGA. The CDR3 sequence: CASSLLGIDTQYF. For the CDR3, the DNA is TGTGCCAGCAGCTTACTCGGGATAGATACGCAGTATTTT.

J is TRBJ2-6 and V is TRBV30; no firm D call. V gave up 2 bases and J gave up 2 bases, with 16 bases separating them. Germline CDR1 reads GTSNPN; CDR2 reads SVGIG (reference sequence). The CDR3 totals 17 residues. The DNA of the CDR3 is TGTGCCTGGAGTCCTAACCCCGTCGCACCTGGGGCCAACGTCCTGACTTTC. Its protein product is CAWSPNPVAPGANVLTF.

The genes are TRBV7-9 and TRBJ1-1; no clear D. Per the germline V gene, CDR1 is SEHNR and CDR2 is FQNEAQ (reference sequence). The CDR3 length is 11 residues. V shed 5 bases and J shed 8 bases, with 9 bases lying between them. CDR3 sequence reads: CASSDGPEAFF. Written as DNA, the CDR3 is TGTGCCAGCAGCGACGGCCCGGAAGCTTTCTTT.

This rearrangement joins TRBV28 to TRBJ1-1; maybe TRBD1 (5 bases). The CDR3 sequence is 16 residues long. V was shortened by 6 bases and J by 4 bases, with 21 bases between the two germline ends. Per the germline V gene, CDR1 is MDHEN and CDR2 is SYDVKM. CDR3 sequence: CASRPRGGGFGTEAFF. CDR3 DNA sequence: TGTGCCAGCAGGCCCCGGGGTGGGGGATTTGGCACTGAAGCTTTCTTT.

The chain joins TRBV6-5 to TRBJ1-4; D not certain. The germline V gene encodes CDR1 MNHEY and CDR2 SVGAGI. This CDR3 contains 15 residues. Trimming shortened V by 2 bases and J by 0 bases, and 7 bases separated the two germline ends. The chain's CDR3 is CASSYGRATNEKLFF. DNA for the CDR3: TGTGCCAGCAGTTACGGGCGGGCAACTAATGAAAAACTGTTTTTT.

This clone is a singleton in its sample. The chain employs TRBV19 and TRBJ1-2; 7 bases fit TRBD1. Germline assignment: CDR1 LNHDA and CDR2 SQIVND (reference sequence). Trimming cost V 4 bases and J 7 bases; bases outside gene matches: 3. This CDR3 has 12 residues. The CDR3 reads CASSTRQGGYTF. The CDR3 region has the DNA TGTGCCAGTAGTACCCGACAGGGTGGCTACACCTTC.

The chain has TRBV5-4 and TRBJ2-5; perhaps D is TRBD1 or TRBD2 (5 bases each). In germline, CDR1 is SGHNT, CDR2 YYREEE (reference sequence). V dropped 3 bases and J dropped 3 bases, with 12 bases sitting between them. The CDR3 covers 14 residues. DNA of the CDR3: TGTGCCAGCAGCTGGGGTGGGACGGAAGAGACCCAGTACTTC. Translation: CASSWGGTEETQYF.

The J gene is TRBJ1-1, the V gene TRBV2; 8 bases match TRBD1. Looked up from germline, CDR1 is SNHLY and CDR2 is FYNNEI. CDR3 length equals 16 residues. V dropped 7 bases and J dropped 0; count of bases not matched to a gene: 10. The CDR3 DNA follows: TGTGCCAGCACCCTTGACAGGGGCCCCATGAACACTGAAGCTTTCTTT. Residues: CASTLDRGPMNTEAFF. Drawing the rest from reference TRBV2 and TRBJ1-1, the complete variable domain is EPEVTQTPSHQVTQMGQEVILRCVPISNHLYFYWYRQILGQKVEFLVSFYNNEISEKSEIFDDQFSVERPDGSNFTLKIRSTKLEDSAMYFCASTLDRGPMNTEAFFGQGTRLTVV.

This rearrangement joins TRBV18 to TRBJ2-2; D is uncertain. V was trimmed by 3 bases and J by 4 bases, leaving 0 bases between them. CDR3 size: 11 residues. Germline loops: CDR1 KGHSH, CDR2 LQKENI. In DNA form, the CDR3 reads TGTGCCAGCTCACCCACCGGGGAGCTGTTTTTT. It specifies CASSPTGELFF.

This rearrangement joins TRBV5-6 to TRBJ2-4; 8 bases line up with TRBD2. This CDR3 has 14 residues. The V and J ends lost 6 bases and 8 bases, in that order; junction bases with no gene match: 10. The germline CDR1 and CDR2 sequences are SGHDT and YYEEEE. CDR3 in amino acids: CASTLGGAGDIQYF. CDR3 coding DNA: TGTGCCAGCACCCTCGGGGGGGCCGGAGACATTCAGTACTTC.

This sequence joins TRBV30 and TRBJ1-1, with D uncertain. Germline assignment: CDR1 GTSNPN and CDR2 SVGIG (reference sequence). Trimming stripped 2 bases from V and 6 bases from J, with 10 bases between. The length of the CDR3 is 12 residues. The CDR3: CAWSRRAPEAFF. CDR3 coding DNA: TGTGCCTGGAGTCGACGGGCGCCTGAAGCTTTCTTT. Filled out from reference TRBV30 and TRBJ1-1, the complete variable domain reads SQTIHQWPATLVQPVGSPLSLECTVEGTSNPNLYWYRQAAGRGLQLLFYSVGIGQISSEVPQNLSASRPQDRQFILSSKKLLLSDSGFYLCAWSRRAPEAFFGQGTRLTVV.

The V and J genes are TRBV27 and TRBJ1-6; D call uncertain. V shed 4 bases and J shed 12 bases, with 13 bases lying between them. CDR1 is MNHEY, CDR2 SMNVEV, per germline (reference sequence). CDR3 size: 13 residues. CDR3 amino acids: CASSSRRELPLHF. The CDR3 DNA reads as TGTGCCAGCAGTTCTCGACGGGAATTACCCCTCCACTTT.

V usage is TRBV5-4 and J usage is TRBJ2-4; TRBD1 matches 7 bases. CDR1 SGHNT and CDR2 YYREEE come from the germline V gene (reference sequence). Trimming cost V 3 bases and J 0 bases; bases outside gene matches: 12. The length of the CDR3 is 18 residues. The CDR3 reads CASSSTPGTDLAKNIQYF. CDR3 nucleotide sequence: TGTGCCAGCAGCTCTACCCCCGGGACAGACTTAGCCAAAAACATTCAGTACTTC.

This clone appeared a few times. This chain links TRBV7-9 with TRBJ1-1, with TRBD1 as a possible D gene (6 bases). There are 15 residues in the CDR3. Trimming pared 4 bases from V and 1 base from J, leaving 13 bases between. Per the germline V gene, CDR1 is SEHNR and CDR2 is FQNEAQ (reference sequence). CDR3 nucleotides: TGTGCCAGCAGCTCACGTCTGGGACAGAACACTGAAGCTTTCTTT. This codes for CASSSRLGQNTEAFF.

This clone was recorded only once. The rearrangement uses TRBV11-2 and TRBJ2-7; a possible D gene is TRBD1 (5 bases). V lost 1 base to trimming and J lost 7 bases, with 14 bases between them. There are 14 residues in the CDR3. CDR1 and CDR2 from the germline V gene are SGHAT and FQNNGV. CDR3 bases: TGTGCCAGCAGCTTAGGTAGGTCAGGGCAAGAGCAGTACTTC. It is translated as CASSLGRSGQEQYF.

This chain links TRBV4-1 with TRBJ1-2; D may be TRBD1 (6 bases). Germline lookup yields CDR1 MGHRA and CDR2 YSYEKL. V was trimmed by 3 bases and J by 6 bases, leaving 8 bases between them. This CDR3 region has 12 residues. Here the CDR3 DNA reads TGCGCCAGCAGCCAGAGGACAGATGGCTACACCTTC. This sequence encodes CASSQRTDGYTF.

The chain has TRBV4-3 and TRBJ1-2; weak D call: TRBD1 (5 bases). V was clipped by 0 bases and J by 0 bases, with 11 bases between them. Germline loops: CDR1 LGHNA, CDR2 YSLEER. CDR3 length equals 16 residues. CDR3: CASSQDRQGSNYGYTF. The CDR3 coding sequence is TGCGCCAGCAGCCAAGACAGGCAGGGTTCTAACTATGGCTACACCTTC.

This chain joins TRBV27 and TRBJ2-7; D is undetermined. The CDR3 consists of 14 residues. From germline, CDR1 is MNHEY and CDR2 SMNVEV (reference sequence). Deletions cut 3 bases from V and 7 bases from J, with 16 bases between. The CDR3 coding sequence is TGTGCCAGCAGTTTTGAGCCCCTAGTCTATGAGCAGTACTTC. It specifies CASSFEPLVYEQYF.